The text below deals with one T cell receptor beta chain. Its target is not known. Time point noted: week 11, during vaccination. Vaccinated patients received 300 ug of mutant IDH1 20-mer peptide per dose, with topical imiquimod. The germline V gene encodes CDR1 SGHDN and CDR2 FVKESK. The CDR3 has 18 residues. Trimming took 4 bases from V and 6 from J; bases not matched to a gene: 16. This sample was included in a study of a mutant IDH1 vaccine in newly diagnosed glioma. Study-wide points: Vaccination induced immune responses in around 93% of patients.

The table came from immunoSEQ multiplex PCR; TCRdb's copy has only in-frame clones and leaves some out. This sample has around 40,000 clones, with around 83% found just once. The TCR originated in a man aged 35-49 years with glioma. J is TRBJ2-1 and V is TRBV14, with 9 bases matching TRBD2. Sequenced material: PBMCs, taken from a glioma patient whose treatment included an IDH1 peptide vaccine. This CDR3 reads CASSLMPQGVAGANEQFF. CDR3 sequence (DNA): TGTGCCAGCAGCCTAATGCCCCAGGGAGTAGCGGGAGCCAATGAGCAGTTCTTC.